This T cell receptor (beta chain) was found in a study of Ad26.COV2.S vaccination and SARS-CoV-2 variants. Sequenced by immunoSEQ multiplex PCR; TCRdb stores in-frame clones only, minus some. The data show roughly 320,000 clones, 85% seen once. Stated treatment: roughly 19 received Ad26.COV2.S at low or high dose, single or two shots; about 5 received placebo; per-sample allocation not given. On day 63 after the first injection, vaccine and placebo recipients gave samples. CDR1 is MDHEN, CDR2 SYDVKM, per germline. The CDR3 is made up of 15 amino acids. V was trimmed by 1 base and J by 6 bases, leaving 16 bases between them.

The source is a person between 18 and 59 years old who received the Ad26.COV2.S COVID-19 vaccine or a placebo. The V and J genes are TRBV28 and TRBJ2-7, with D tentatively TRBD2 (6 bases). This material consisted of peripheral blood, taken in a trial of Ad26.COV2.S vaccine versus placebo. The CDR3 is CASSLSARGGLEQYF. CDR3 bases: TGTGCCAGCAGTTTATCCGCGCGGGGTGGGCTCGAGCAGTACTTC.